The text below deals with one T cell receptor beta chain. Germline trimming cut 6 bases from V and 1 base from J; bases unmatched to any gene: 5. This CDR3 has 16 amino acids. The V gene's germline CDR1 is LNHDA and CDR2 SQIVND (reference sequence). Original analysis: Reference gene primer amplification in the assay estimated nucleated cell counts. Sequencing was performed with immunoSEQ multiplex PCR; in TCRdb, only in-frame clones are kept and a portion is missing. The D gene and trimming were derived from the DNA, and the V and J assignments and clone size from that table. There are some 220,000 clones in the sample; 80% to 90% occur only once, and around 4% lies in the top ten. The data originate from a study of blood T cell repertoires in COVID-19. Study overall: Researchers got acute and convalescent COVID-19 samples from the United States, Italy and Spain. Nucleic acid was either cDNA or gDNA, and it came from T cells, B-cell-depleted T cells, or PBMCs.

The chain joins TRBV19 to TRBJ2-1, with 11 bases matching TRBD2. This receptor was obtained from a man aged 45-60 years with acute or convalescent COVID-19. The material sequenced was peripheral blood. The CDR3 loop is CASRYSGRGSYNEQFF. The CDR3 DNA reads TGTGCCAGTAGGTATAGCGGGAGGGGGTCCTACAATGAGCAGTTCTTC.